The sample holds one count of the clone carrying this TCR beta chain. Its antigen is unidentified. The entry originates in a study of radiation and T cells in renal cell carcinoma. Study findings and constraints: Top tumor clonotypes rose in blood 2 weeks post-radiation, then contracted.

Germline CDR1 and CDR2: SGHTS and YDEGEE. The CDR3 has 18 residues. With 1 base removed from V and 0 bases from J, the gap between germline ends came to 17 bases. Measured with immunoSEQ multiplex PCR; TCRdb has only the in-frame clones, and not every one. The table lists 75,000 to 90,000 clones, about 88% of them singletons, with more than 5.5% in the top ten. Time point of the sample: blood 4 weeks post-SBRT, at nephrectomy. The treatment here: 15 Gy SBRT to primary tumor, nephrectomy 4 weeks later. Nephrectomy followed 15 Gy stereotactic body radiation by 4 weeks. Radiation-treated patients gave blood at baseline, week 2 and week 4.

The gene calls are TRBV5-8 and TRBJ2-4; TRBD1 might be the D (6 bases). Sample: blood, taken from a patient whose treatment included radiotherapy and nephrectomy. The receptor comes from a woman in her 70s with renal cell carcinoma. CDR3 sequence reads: CASSLRPGEYRAKNIQYF. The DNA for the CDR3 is TGTGCCAGCAGCTTGCGGCCAGGGGAATACAGAGCCAAAAACATTCAGTACTTC.